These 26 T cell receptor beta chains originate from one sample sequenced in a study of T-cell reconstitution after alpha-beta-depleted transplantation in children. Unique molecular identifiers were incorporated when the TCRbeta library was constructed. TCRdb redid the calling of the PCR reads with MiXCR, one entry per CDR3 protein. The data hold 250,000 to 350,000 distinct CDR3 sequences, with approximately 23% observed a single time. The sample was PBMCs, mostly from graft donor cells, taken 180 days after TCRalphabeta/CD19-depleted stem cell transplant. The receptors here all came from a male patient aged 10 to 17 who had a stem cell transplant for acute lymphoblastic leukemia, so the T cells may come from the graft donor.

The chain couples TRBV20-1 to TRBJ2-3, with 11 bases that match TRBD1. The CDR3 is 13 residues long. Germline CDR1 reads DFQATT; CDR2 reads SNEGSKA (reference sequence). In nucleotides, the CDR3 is TGCAGCAAGAGGGACAGGGGGACAGATACGCAGTATTTT. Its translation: CSKRDRGTDTQYF.

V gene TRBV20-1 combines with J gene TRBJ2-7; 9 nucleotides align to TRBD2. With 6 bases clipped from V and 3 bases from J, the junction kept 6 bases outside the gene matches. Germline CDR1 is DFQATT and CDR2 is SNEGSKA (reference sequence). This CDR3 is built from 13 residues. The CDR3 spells CSAREGRIYEQYF. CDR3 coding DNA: TGCAGTGCGCGGGAGGGGAGGATCTACGAGCAGTACTTC.

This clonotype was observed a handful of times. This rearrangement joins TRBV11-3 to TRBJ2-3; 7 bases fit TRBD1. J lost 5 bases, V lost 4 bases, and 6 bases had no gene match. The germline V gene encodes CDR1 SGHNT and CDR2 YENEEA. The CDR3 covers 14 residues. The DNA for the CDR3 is TGTGCCAGCAGCTCGACAGGGTCGCTAGATACGCAGTATTTT. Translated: CASSSTGSLDTQYF.

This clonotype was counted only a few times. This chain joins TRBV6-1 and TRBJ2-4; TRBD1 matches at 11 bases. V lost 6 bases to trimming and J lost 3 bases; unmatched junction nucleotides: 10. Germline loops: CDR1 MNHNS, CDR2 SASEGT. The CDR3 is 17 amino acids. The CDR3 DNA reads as TGTGCCAGCAGCCCGTTGCGGGACAGGGGGGTCAAAAACATTCAGTACTTC. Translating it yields CASSPLRDRGVKNIQYF.

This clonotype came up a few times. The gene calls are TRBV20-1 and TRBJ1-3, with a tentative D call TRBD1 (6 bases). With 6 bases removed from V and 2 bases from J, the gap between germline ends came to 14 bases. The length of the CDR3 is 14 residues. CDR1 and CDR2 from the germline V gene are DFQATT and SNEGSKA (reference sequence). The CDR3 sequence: CSATLNRAGNTIYF. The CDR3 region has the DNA TGCAGTGCAACTCTCAACAGGGCTGGAAACACCATATATTTT.

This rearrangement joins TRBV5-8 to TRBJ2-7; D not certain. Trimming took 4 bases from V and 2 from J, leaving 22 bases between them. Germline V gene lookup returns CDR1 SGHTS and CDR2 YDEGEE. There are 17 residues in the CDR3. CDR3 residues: CASSPDHMGIRAYEQYF. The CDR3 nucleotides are TGTGCCAGCAGCCCCGATCATATGGGGATTAGGGCCTACGAGCAGTACTTC.

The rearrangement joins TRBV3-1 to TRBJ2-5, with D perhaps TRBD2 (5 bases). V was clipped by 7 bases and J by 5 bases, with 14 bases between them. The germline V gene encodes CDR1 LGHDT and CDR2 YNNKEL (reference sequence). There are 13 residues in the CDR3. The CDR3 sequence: CASTRGLEETQYF. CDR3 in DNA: TGTGCCAGCACCAGAGGGTTAGAGGAGACCCAGTACTTC.

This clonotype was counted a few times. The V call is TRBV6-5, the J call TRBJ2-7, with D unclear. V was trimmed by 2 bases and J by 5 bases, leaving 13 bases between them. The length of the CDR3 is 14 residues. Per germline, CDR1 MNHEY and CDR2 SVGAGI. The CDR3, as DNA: TGTGCCAGCAGTTACGGGCCCCTCGGGCACGAGCAGTACTTC. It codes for CASSYGPLGHEQYF.

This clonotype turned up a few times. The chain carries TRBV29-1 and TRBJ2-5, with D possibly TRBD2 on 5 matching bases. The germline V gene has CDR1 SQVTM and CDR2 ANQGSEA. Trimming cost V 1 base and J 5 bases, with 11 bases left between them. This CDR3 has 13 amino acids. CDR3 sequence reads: CSVEGGRGETQYF. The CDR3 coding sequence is TGCAGCGTTGAAGGCGGACGAGGGGAGACCCAGTACTTC.

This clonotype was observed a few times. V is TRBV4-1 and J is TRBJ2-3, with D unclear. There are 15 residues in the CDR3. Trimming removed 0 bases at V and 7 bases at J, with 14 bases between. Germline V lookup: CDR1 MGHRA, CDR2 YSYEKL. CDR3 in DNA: TGCGCCAGCAGCCAAGAAGGCAGGCCCCCTTATACGCAGTATTTT. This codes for CASSQEGRPPYTQYF.

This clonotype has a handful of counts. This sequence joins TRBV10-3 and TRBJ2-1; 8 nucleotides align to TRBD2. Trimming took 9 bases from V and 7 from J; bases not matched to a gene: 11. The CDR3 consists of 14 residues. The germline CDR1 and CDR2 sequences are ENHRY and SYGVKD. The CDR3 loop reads CAMSGTRLGNEQFF. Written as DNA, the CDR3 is TGTGCCATGTCCGGGACTAGGTTAGGGAATGAGCAGTTCTTC.

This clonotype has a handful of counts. This CDR3 reads CASSQITSSPSYEQYF. The CDR3 DNA follows: TGTGCCAGCAGCCAAATCACTAGCAGCCCATCCTACGAGCAGTACTTC. The V gene is TRBV7-9, the J gene TRBJ2-7, with D possibly matching TRBD2 (6 bases). This CDR3 region has 16 residues. The V gene lost 5 bases and the J gene lost 1 base, with 18 bases spanning the gap. The germline V gene has CDR1 SEHNR and CDR2 FQNEAQ (reference sequence). Full variable domain (rest looked up from reference TRBV7-9 and TRBJ2-7): DTGVSQNPRHKITKRGQNVTFRCDPISEHNRLYWYRQTLGQGPEFLTYFQNEAQLEKSRLLSDRFSAERPKGSFSTLEIQRTEQGDSAMYLCASSQITSSPSYEQYFGPGTRLTVT.

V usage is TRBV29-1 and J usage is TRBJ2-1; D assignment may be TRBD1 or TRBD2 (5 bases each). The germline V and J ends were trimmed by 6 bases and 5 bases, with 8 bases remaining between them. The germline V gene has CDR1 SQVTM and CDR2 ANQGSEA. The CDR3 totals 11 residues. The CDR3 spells CSVGVNNEQFF. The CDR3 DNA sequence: TGCAGCGTGGGGGTAAACAATGAGCAGTTCTTC.

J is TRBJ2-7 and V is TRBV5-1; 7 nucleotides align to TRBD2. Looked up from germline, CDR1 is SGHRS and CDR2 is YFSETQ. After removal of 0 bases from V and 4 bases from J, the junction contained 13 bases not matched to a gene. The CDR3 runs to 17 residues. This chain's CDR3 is CASSLAEIAGFPYEQYF. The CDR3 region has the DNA TGCGCCAGCAGCTTGGCCGAGATAGCGGGCTTCCCTTACGAGCAGTACTTC.

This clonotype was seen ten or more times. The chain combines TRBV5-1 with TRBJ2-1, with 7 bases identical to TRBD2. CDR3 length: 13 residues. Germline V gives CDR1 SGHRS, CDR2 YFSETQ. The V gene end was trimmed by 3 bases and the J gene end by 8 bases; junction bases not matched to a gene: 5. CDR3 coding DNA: TGCGCCAGCAGCTGGGGACTAATCGATGAGCAGTTCTTC. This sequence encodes CASSWGLIDEQFF.

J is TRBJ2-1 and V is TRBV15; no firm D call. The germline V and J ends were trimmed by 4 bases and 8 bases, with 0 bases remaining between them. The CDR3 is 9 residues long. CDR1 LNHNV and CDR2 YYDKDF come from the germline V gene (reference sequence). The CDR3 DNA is TGTGCCACCAGCAATGAGCAGTTCTTC. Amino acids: CATSNEQFF.

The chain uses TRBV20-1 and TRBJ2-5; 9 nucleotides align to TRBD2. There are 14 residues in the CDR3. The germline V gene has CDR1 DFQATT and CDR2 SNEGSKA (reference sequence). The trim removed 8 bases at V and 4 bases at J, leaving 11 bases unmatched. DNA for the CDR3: TGCAGTCCTTTAGCGGGAGTGGTGGGAGAGACCCAGTACTTC. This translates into CSPLAGVVGETQYF.

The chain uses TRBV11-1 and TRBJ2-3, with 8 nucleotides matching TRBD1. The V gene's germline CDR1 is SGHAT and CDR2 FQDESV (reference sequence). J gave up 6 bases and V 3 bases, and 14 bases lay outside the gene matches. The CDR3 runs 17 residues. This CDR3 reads CASSFRETGALGDTQYF. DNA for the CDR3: TGTGCCAGCAGCTTCAGAGAGACAGGGGCTCTGGGGGATACGCAGTATTTT.

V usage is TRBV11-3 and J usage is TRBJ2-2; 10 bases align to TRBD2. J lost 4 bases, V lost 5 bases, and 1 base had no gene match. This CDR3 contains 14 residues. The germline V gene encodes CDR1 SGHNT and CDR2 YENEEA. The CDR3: CASSGLAATGELFF. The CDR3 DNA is TGTGCCAGCAGCGGACTAGCGGCCACCGGGGAGCTGTTTTTT.

The CDR3 loop reads CASSLSRREGHTGELFF. DNA of the CDR3: TGTGCCAGCAGTTTATCGCGGCGGGAGGGGCACACCGGGGAGCTGTTTTTT. The chain carries TRBV27 and TRBJ2-2; 9 bases fit TRBD2. V was clipped by 0 bases and J by 3 bases; unmatched bases: 5. This CDR3 spans 17 amino acids. CDR1 and CDR2 (germline): MNHEY, SMNVEV (reference sequence).

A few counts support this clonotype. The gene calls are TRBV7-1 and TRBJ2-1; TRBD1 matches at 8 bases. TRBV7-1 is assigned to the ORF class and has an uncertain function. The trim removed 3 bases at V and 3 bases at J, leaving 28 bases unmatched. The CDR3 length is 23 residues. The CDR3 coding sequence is TGTGCCAGCAGCTCCGGGACAGGAAACTACTACCTACCTAGTACACCCGACTACAATGAGCAGTTCTTC. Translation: CASSSGTGNYYLPSTPDYNEQFF.

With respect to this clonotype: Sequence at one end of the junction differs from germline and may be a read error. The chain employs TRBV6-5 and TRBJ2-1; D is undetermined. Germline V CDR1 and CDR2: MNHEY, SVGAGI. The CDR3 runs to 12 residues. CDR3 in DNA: TGTGCCAGCAGTTCCTCCTTCAATGAGCAGTTCTTC. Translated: CASSSSFNEQFF.

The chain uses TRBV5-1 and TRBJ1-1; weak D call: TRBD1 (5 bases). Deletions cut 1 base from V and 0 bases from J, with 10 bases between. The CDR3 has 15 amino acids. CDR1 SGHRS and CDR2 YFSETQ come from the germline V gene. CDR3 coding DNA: TGCGCCAGCAGCTTGATCTCAGGGATGAACACTGAAGCTTTCTTT. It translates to CASSLISGMNTEAFF. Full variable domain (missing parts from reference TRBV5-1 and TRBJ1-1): KAGVTQTPRYLIKTRGQQVTLSCSPISGHRSVSWYQQTPGQGLQFLFEYFSETQRNKGNFPGRFSGRQFSNSRSEMNVSTLELGDSALYLCASSLISGMNTEAFFGQGTRLTVV.

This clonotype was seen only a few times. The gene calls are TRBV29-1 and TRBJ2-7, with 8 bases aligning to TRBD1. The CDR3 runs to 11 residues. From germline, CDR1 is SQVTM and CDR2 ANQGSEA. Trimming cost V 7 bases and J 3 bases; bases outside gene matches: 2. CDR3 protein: CSGGQVYEQYF. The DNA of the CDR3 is TGCAGCGGGGGACAGGTCTACGAGCAGTACTTC.

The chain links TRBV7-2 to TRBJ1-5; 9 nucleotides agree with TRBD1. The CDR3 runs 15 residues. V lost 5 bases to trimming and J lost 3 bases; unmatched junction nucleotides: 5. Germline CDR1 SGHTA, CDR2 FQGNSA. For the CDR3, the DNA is TGTGCCAGCAGCGGACAGGGGTTGGACAATCAGCCCCAGCATTTT. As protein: CASSGQGLDNQPQHF.

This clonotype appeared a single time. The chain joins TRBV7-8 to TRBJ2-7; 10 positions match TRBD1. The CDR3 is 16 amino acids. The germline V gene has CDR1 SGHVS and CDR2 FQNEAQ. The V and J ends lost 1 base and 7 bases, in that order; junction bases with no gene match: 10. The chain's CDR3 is CASSLGVRDRGLEQYF. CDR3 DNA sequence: TGTGCCAGCAGCTTAGGTGTGAGGGACAGGGGCTTGGAGCAGTACTTC.